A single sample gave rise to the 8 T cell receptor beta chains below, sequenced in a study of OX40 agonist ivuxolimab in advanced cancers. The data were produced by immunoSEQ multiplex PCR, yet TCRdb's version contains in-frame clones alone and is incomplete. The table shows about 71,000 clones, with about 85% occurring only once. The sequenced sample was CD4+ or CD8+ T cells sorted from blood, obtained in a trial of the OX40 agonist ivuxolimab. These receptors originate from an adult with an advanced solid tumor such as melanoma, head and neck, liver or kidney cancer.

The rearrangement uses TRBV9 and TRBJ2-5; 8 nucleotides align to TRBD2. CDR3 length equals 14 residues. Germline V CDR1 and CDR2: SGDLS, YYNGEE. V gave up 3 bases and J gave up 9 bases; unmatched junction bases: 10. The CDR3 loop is CASSGDSGAGAQYF. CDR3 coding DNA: TGTGCCAGCAGCGGCGATAGCGGGGCTGGAGCCCAGTACTTC.

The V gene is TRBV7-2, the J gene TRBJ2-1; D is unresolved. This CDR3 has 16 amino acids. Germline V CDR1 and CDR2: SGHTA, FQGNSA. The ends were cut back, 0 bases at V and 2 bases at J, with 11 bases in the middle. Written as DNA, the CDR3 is TGTGCCAGCAGCTTAGCGTCGCTACAACCCTACAATGAGCAGTTCTTC. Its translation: CASSLASLQPYNEQFF.

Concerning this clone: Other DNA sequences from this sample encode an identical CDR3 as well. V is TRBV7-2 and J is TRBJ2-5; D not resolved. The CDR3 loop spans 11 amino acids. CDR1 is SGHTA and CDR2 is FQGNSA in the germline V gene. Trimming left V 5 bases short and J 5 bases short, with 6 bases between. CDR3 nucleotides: TGTGCCAGCAGCCCCCTGGAGACCCAGTACTTC. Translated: CASSPLETQYF.

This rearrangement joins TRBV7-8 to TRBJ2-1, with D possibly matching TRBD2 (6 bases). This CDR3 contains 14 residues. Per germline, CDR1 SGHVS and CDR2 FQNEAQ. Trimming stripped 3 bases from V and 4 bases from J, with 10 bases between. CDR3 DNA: TGTGCCAGCAGCTTCCGTGGGACTTACAATGAGCAGTTCTTC. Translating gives CASSFRGTYNEQFF.

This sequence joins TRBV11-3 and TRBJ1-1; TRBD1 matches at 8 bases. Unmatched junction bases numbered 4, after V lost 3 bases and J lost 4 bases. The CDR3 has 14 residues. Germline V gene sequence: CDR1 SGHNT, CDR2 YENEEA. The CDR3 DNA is TGTGCCAGCAGCTTGACAGGGGAGATCACTGAAGCTTTCTTT. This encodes CASSLTGEITEAFF.

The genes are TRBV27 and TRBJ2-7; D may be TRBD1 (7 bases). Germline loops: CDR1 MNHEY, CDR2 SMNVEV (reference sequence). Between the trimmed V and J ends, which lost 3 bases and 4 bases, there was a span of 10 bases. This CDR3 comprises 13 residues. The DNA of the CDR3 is TGTGCCAGCAGTTTGCAGGGGGGTTACGAGCAGTACTTC. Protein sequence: CASSLQGGYEQYF.

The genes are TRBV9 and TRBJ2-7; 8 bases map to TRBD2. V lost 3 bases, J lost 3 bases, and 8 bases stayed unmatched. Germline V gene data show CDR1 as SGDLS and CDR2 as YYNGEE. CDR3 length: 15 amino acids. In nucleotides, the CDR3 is TGTGCCAGCAGCGCTACCGGGACTAGTTACTACGAGCAGTACTTC. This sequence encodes CASSATGTSYYEQYF.

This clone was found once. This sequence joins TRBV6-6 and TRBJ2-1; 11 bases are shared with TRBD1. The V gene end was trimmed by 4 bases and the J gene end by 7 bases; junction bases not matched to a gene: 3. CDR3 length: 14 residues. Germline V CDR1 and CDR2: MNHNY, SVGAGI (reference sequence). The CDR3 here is CASSWGQGGNEQFF. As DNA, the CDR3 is TGTGCCAGCAGTTGGGGACAGGGGGGGAATGAGCAGTTCTTC.